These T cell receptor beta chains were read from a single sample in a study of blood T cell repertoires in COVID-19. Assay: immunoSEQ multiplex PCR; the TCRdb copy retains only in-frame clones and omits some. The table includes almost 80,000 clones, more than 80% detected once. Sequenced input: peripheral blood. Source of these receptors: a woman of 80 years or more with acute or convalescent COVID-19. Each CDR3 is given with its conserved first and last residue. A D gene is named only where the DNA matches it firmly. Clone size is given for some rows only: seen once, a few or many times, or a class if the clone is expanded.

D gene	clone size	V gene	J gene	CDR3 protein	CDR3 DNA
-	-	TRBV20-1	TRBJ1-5	CSASDGSSNQPQHF	TGCAGTGCTAGTGACGGTTCTAGCAATCAGCCCCAGCATTTT
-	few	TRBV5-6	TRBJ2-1	CASSLPGAADSYNEQFF	TGTGCCAGCAGCTTGCCTGGGGCGGCCGACTCCTACAATGAGCAGTTCTTC
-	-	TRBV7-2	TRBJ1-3	CASSPRLGIGSGNTIYF	TGTGCCAGCAGTCCCCGACTTGGCATTGGCTCTGGAAACACCATATATTTT
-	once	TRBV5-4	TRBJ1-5	CARGKEENQPQHF	TGTGCCAGGGGAAAGGAGGAAAACCAGCCCCAGCATTTT
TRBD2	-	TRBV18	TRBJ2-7	CASSPRPAAGGLHEQYF	TGTGCCAGCTCACCACGTCCTGCAGCGGGAGGACTACACGAGCAGTACTTC
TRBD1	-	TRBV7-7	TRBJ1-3	CASSLQGELGNTIYF	TGTGCCAGCAGCTTACAGGGGGAACTTGGAAACACCATATATTTT
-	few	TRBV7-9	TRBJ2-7	CASSLERVQYF	TGTGCCAGCAGCCTAGAGCGAGTGCAGTACTTC
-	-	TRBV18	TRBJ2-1	CASSPSFRGNEQFF	TGTGCCAGCTCACCCTCCTTCAGGGGAAATGAGCAGTTCTTC
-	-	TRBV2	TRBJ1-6	CASSDLSRGYDSPLHF	TGTGCCAGCAGTGATTTATCACGAGGGTATGATTCACCCCTCCACTTT
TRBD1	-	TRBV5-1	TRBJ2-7	CASSWGGTGRYEQYF	TGCGCCAGCAGCTGGGGCGGGACAGGGCGCTACGAGCAGTACTTC
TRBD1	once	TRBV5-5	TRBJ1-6	CASGSGGINSPLHF	TGTGCCAGCGGCTCAGGGGGCATTAATTCACCCCTCCACTTT
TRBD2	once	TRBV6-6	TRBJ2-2	CATQTSAGELFF	TGTGCCACCCAAACTAGCGCCGGGGAGCTGTTTTTT
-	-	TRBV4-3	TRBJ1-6	CASSQSESTYNSPLHF	TGCGCCAGCAGCCAGAGTGAGAGCACCTATAATTCACCCCTCCACTTT
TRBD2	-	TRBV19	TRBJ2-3	CASTRLAGVVSTDTQYF	TGTGCCAGTACCAGACTAGCGGGGGTCGTGAGCACAGATACGCAGTATTTT
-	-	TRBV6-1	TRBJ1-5	CASSWERDNNQPQHF	TGTGCCAGCAGTTGGGAACGGGACAACAATCAGCCCCAGCATTTT
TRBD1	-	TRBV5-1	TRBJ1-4	CASRMDRGPSNEKLFF	TGCGCCAGCAGAATGGACAGGGGGCCTAGTAATGAAAAACTGTTTTTT
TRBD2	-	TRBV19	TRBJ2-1	CASSTEGLAVFF	TGTGCCAGTAGTACCGAGGGACTAGCCGTGTTCTTC
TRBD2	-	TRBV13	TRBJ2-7	CASSSTSVDEQYF	TGTGCCAGCAGCTCGACTAGCGTGGACGAGCAGTACTTC
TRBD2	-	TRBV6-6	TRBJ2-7	CASTRTSGKYEQYF	TGTGCCAGCACCAGGACTAGCGGAAAATACGAGCAGTACTTC
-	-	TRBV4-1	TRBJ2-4	CASSQEIGEGFIQYF	TGCGCCAGCAGCCAAGAGATAGGGGAAGGGTTTATTCAGTACTTC
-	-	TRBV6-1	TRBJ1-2	CASSEGGDHGYTF	TGTGCCAGCAGTGAAGGGGGGGACCATGGCTACACCTTC
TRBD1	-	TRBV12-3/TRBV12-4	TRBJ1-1	CASRGDRGLLAFF	TGTGCCAGCAGGGGGGACAGGGGGCTTCTTGCTTTCTTT